This T cell receptor (beta chain) was retrieved from a study of control samples from healthy donors and cancer patients. Clones were read by immunoSEQ multiplex PCR, and TCRdb kept only the in-frame ones, dropping some. Here the sample spans some 150,000 clones, roughly 94% being singletons. This clonotype was sampled from a man in his fifties or sixties with colorectal cancer. Material: PBMCs.

DNA of the CDR3: TGTGCCGCGGCAGAATGGGCCTCGAAAAGGTCACCCCTCCACTTT. It is translated as CAAAEWASKRSPLHF. The chain joins TRBV6-5 to TRBJ1-6; D call uncertain. V was clipped by 11 bases and J by 10 bases, with 24 bases between them. This CDR3 is built from 15 residues. CDR1 MNHEY and CDR2 SVGAGI come from the germline V gene.